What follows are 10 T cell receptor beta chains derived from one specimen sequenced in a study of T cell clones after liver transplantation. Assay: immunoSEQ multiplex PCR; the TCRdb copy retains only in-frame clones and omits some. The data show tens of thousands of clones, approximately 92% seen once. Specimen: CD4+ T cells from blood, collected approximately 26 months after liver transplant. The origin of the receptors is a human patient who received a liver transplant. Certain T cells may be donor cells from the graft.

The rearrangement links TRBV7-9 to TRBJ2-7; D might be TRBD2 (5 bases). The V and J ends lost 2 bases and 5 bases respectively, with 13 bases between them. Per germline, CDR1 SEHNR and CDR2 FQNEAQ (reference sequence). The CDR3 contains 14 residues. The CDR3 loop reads CASSLIRVGDEQYF. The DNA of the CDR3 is TGTGCCAGCAGCTTAATAAGAGTCGGGGACGAGCAGTACTTC.

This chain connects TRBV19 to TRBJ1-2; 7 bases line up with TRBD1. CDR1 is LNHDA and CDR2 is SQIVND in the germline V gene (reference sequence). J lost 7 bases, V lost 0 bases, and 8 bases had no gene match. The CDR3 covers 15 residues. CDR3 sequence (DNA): TGTGCCAGTAGTATAGACACAGGGGAACATTCTGGCTACACCTTC. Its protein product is CASSIDTGEHSGYTF.

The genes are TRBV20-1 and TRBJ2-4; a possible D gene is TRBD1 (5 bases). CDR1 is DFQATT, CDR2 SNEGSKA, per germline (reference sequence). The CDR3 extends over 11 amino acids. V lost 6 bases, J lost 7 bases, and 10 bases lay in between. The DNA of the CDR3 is TGCAGTGCCGGACCAGGGAACATTCAGTACTTC. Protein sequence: CSAGPGNIQYF.

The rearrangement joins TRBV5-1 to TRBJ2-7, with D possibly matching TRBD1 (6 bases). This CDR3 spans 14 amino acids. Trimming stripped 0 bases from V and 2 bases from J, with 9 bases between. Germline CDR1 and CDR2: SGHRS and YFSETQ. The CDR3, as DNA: TGCGCCAGCAGCTTGGTGGGGGCACCCTACGAGCAGTACTTC. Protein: CASSLVGAPYEQYF.

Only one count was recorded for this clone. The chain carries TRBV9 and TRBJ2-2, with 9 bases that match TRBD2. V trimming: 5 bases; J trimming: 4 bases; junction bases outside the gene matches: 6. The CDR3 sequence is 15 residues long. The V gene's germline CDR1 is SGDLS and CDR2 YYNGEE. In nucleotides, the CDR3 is TGTGCCAGCAGTGCTCGGCGGGAGGGCACCGGGGAGCTGTTTTTT. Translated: CASSARREGTGELFF.

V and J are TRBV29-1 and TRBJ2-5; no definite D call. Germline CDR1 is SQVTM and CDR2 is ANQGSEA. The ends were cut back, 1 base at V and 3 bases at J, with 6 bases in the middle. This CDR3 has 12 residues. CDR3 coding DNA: TGCAGCGTTGAAGGGTTCGAAGAGACCCAGTACTTC. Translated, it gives CSVEGFEETQYF.

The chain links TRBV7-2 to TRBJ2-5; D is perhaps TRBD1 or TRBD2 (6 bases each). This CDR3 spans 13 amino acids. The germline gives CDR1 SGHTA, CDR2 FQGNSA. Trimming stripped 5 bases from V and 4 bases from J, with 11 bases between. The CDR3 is CASSPGAGETQYF. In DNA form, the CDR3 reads TGTGCCAGCAGCCCGGGGGCGGGAGAGACCCAGTACTTC. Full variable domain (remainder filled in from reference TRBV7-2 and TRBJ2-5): GAGVSQSPSNKVTEKGKDVELRCDPISGHTALYWYRQSLGQGLEFLIYFQGNSAPDKSGLPSDRFSAERTGGSVSTLTIQRTQQEDSAVYLCASSPGAGETQYFGPGTRLLVL.

DNA for the CDR3: TGTGCCAGCAGCTCAGCGGGACCCGCAGATACGCAGTATTTT. This gives the protein CASSSAGPADTQYF. This chain connects TRBV5-6 to TRBJ2-3; 7 positions agree with TRBD2. Germline V gene data show CDR1 as SGHDT and CDR2 as YYEEEE. This CDR3 contains 14 residues. The V segment lost 3 bases and the J segment 4 bases; nucleotides outside the gene matches: 5. The whole variable domain, filled in from reference TRBV5-6 and TRBJ2-3, reads DAGVTQSPTHLIKTRGQQVTLRCSPKSGHDTVSWYQQALGQGPQFIFQYYEEEERQRGNFPDRFSGHQFPNYSSELNVNALLLGDSALYLCASSSAGPADTQYFGPGTRLTVL.

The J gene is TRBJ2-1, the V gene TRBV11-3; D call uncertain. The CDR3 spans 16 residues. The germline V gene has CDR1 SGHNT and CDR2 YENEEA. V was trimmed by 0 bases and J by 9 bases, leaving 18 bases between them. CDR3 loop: CASSLDSQRWGSEQFF. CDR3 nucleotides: TGTGCCAGCAGCTTAGATTCCCAGCGCTGGGGATCTGAGCAGTTCTTC.

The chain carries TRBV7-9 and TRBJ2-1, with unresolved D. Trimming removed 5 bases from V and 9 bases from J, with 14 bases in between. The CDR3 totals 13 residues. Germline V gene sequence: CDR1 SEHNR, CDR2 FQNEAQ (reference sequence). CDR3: CASSLLGESEQFF. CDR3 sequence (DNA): TGTGCCAGCAGCCTCCTGGGCGAGAGTGAGCAGTTCTTC. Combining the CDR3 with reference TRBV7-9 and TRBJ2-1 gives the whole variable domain DTGVSQNPRHKITKRGQNVTFRCDPISEHNRLYWYRQTLGQGPEFLTYFQNEAQLEKSRLLSDRFSAERPKGSFSTLEIQRTEQGDSAMYLCASSLLGESEQFFGPGTRLTVL.